The rows below give T cell receptor beta chains drawn from one sample of a study of cytotoxic CD8 clonotypes in ibrutinib-treated CLL. TCRdb's copy holds only in-frame clones and misses some; the assay was immunoSEQ multiplex PCR. The sample lists approximately 170,000 clones; roughly 88% were seen once. Sequenced here: PBMCs, sampled at disease progression, from a patient treated with ibrutinib. The receptor source for this set is a human donor with chronic lymphocytic leukemia. The CDR3 runs from the conserved cysteine through the conserved F or W. A D gene is named only where the DNA matches it firmly. Clone sizes are given selectively: once, few, many, or a class where the clone is expanded.

v_call	d_call	clone_size	j_call	cdr3_nt	cdr3_aa
TRBV5-5	TRBD1	NA	TRBJ1-4	TGTGCCAGCCAAGACAGGGTGAATGAAAAACTGTTTTTT	CASQDRVNEKLFF
TRBV5-1	TRBD1	once	TRBJ2-2	TGCGCCAGCAGCAACCCAGGGGGAGTTATCGCCGGGGAGCTGTTTTTT	CASSNPGGVIAGELFF
TRBV7-3	NA	once	TRBJ1-2	TGTGCCAGCAGCTTAACCCGAAGCGTTCGGGGAGCTAACTATGGCTACACCTTC	CASSLTRSVRGANYGYTF
TRBV29-1	TRBD1	NA	TRBJ1-2	TGCAGCGTGGAAGACAGGGTTACCTATGGCTACACCTTC	CSVEDRVTYGYTF
TRBV27	NA	NA	TRBJ2-3	TGTGCCAGCAGTACATTTAACAGCACAGATACGCAGTATTTT	CASSTFNSTDTQYF
TRBV10-2	NA	NA	TRBJ2-5	TGCGCCAGCAGTCCTGGAGGGGCATGGCAAGGGGAGACCCAGTACTTC	CASSPGGAWQGETQYF
TRBV9	NA	NA	TRBJ2-7	TGTGCCGGGTTACCAGGGGGGCGCTACGAGCAGTACTTC	CAGLPGGRYEQYF
TRBV7-2	TRBD2	NA	TRBJ2-7	TGTGCCAGCAGCTGGGGAGGGCTAGCGGGAGGGCCTAAGAACGAGCAGTACTTC	CASSWGGLAGGPKNEQYF
TRBV4-1	NA	NA	TRBJ1-3	TGCGCCAGCAGCCAAGCCGATGAAACTGGAAACACCATATATTTT	CASSQADETGNTIYF
TRBV11-3	NA	NA	TRBJ2-1	TGTGCCAGCAGCGCTGGGACTTGGCACAATGAGCAGTTCTTC	CASSAGTWHNEQFF
TRBV9	NA	NA	TRBJ1-4	TGTGCCAGCAGCGTATCGGGGACGCAGGAAAAACTGTTTTTT	CASSVSGTQEKLFF
TRBV5-1	NA	NA	TRBJ2-3	TGCGCCAGCAGCTTGGTTACCCAAAGAGATACGCAGTATTTT	CASSLVTQRDTQYF
TRBV2	TRBD2	once	TRBJ2-3	TGTGCCAGCAGTGAAGATCCCGGGACTAGCGGGAGAGTGATAGATACGCAGTATTTT	CASSEDPGTSGRVIDTQYF
TRBV2	TRBD2	once	TRBJ2-1	TGTGCCAGCAAAGACGCGGCGGGAGGGTATAATGAGCAGTTCTTC	CASKDAAGGYNEQFF
TRBV19	NA	NA	TRBJ1-5	TGTGCCAGTAGTATTAACAGGGCAAGCAATCAGCCCCAGCATTTT	CASSINRASNQPQHF
TRBV6-1	NA	once	TRBJ2-7	TGTGCCAGCAGTGAAAATCAGGGTTTAGCCTACGAGCAGTACTTC	CASSENQGLAYEQYF
TRBV7-7	NA	NA	TRBJ1-3	TGTGCCAGCAGCTTTGACAGAGGAAACACCATATATTTT	CASSFDRGNTIYF
TRBV11-2	NA	NA	TRBJ2-5	TGTGCCAGCAGCCCGCATGAGACCCAGTACTTC	CASSPHETQYF
TRBV5-1	TRBD2	NA	TRBJ2-5	TGCGCCAGCAGCATTCAGCGGGAGTTGGAGACCCAGTACTTC	CASSIQRELETQYF
TRBV7-9	NA	NA	TRBJ1-1	TGTGCCAGCAGCTTAGGTTATGGGAACACTGAAGCTTTCTTT	CASSLGYGNTEAFF
TRBV1	NA	NA	TRBJ2-7	TGCACCAGCAGCTCAACGGGACCGTACTACGAGCAGTACTTC	CTSSSTGPYYEQYF
TRBV6-1	NA	NA	TRBJ1-2	TGTGCCAGCAGTGAAATCGTGGGGAGGAACTATGGCTACACCTTC	CASSEIVGRNYGYTF
TRBV18	TRBD1	few	TRBJ2-5	TGTGCCAGCTCACGAAACAGGGGGCAGGAGACCCAGTACTTC	CASSRNRGQETQYF
TRBV18	NA	NA	TRBJ1-1	TGTGCCAGCTCACCGCGCAACACTGAAGCTTTCTTT	CASSPRNTEAFF
TRBV29-1	NA	once	TRBJ2-7	TGCAGCGTTGAGAGTAGTCAGTCGAAGCAGTACTTC	CSVESSQSKQYF
TRBV19	NA	NA	TRBJ2-1	TGTGCCAGTCGAAACGGATTTGGTACCTACAATGAGCAGTTCTTC	CASRNGFGTYNEQFF
TRBV11-1	NA	NA	TRBJ2-5	TGTGCCAGCAGCTTGGCAACAGAAACCCAAGAGACCCAGTACTTC	CASSLATETQETQYF
TRBV30	NA	NA	TRBJ1-4	TGTGCCTGGAATAGCAGGACTAATGAAAAACTGTTTTTT	CAWNSRTNEKLFF
TRBV28	NA	NA	TRBJ1-2	TGTGCCAGCAGTCGGACAGACATAGTTTCCAGAGGCTACACCTTC	CASSRTDIVSRGYTF
TRBV19	NA	NA	TRBJ2-1	TGTGCCAGTAGTAGTAGCGGCAGCTCCTACAATGAGCAGTTCTTC	CASSSSGSSYNEQFF
TRBV5-1	NA	NA	TRBJ2-5	TGCGCCAGCAGGGAGCAGGGGACGAGGGAGACCCAGTACTTC	CASREQGTRETQYF
TRBV2	NA	NA	TRBJ2-1	TGTGCCAGCAGATCGGTCAATGAGCAGTTCTTC	CASRSVNEQFF
TRBV11-3	NA	NA	TRBJ2-2	TGTGCCAGCAGCCCGACACCCCAGGGCGGGGAGCTGTTTTTT	CASSPTPQGGELFF
TRBV12-5	TRBD1	NA	TRBJ1-2	TGTGCTAGTGGAAAGGACAGGGAGGATGGCTACACCTTC	CASGKDREDGYTF
TRBV5-1	NA	many	TRBJ2-7	TGCGCCAGCAGCGCCAAATACGAGCAGTACTTC	CASSAKYEQYF
TRBV13	NA	NA	TRBJ2-5	TGTGCCAGCAGCTTATCTATTGCAGAGACCCAGTACTTC	CASSLSIAETQYF
TRBV10-3	NA	once	TRBJ1-1	TGTGCCATCAGTGAGTCCAAGTCGAACACTGAAGCTTTCTTT	CAISESKSNTEAFF
TRBV5-1	TRBD1	NA	TRBJ1-4	TGCGCCAGCAGCTCGGGACAGGGAGGGGAAAAACTGTTTTTT	CASSSGQGGEKLFF
TRBV6-6	TRBD1	NA	TRBJ1-3	TGTGCCAGCAGTTATGCAGGGGGCATTGGAAACACCATATATTTT	CASSYAGGIGNTIYF
TRBV9	NA	NA	TRBJ2-7	TGTGCCAGCAGCGAAGGACAGACTGCCGCCTACGAGCAGTACTTC	CASSEGQTAAYEQYF
TRBV4-1	NA	few	TRBJ2-4	TGCGCCAGCAGCCAAGATAGAGTAGGGTTCGGTGGAAACATTCAGTACTTC	CASSQDRVGFGGNIQYF
TRBV5-1	NA	NA	TRBJ1-1	TGCGCCAGCAGTGGGGGTAGACAGGTTAACACTGAAGCTTTCTTT	CASSGGRQVNTEAFF
TRBV28	NA	NA	TRBJ1-2	TGTGCCAGCAGCACATTACCCACAACAGGCTATGGCTACACCTTC	CASSTLPTTGYGYTF